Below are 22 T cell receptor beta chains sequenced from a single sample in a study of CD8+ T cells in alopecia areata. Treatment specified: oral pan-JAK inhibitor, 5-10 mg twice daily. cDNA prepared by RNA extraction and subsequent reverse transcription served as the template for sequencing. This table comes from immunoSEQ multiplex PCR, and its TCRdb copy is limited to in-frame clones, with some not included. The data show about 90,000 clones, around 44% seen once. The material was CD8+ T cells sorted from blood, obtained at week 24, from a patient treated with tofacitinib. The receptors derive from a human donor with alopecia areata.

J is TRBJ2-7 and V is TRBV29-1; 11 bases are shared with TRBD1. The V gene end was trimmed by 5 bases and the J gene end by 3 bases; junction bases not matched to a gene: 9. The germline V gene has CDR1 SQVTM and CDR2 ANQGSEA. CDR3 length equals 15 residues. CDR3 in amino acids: CSVHAGTGGYYEQYF. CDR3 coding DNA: TGCAGCGTTCACGCCGGGACAGGGGGTTACTACGAGCAGTACTTC.

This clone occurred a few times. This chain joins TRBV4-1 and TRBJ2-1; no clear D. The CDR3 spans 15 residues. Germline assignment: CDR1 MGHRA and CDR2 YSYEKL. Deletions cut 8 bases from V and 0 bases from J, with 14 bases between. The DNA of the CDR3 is TGCGCCAGCGAAACACGGTTAAGCTCCTACAATGAGCAGTTCTTC. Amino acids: CASETRLSSYNEQFF.

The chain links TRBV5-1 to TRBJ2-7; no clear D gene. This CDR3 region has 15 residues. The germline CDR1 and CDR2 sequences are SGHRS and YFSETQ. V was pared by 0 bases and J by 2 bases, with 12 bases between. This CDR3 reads CASSLESSDPYEQYF. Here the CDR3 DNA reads TGCGCCAGCAGCTTGGAATCTAGTGATCCCTACGAGCAGTACTTC.

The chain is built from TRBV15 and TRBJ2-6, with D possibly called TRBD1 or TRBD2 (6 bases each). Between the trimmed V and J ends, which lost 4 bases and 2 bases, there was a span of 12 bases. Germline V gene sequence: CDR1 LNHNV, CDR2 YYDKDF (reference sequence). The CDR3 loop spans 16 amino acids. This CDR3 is CATSTLEGAGANVLTF. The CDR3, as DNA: TGTGCCACCAGCACCCTGGAGGGGGCTGGGGCCAACGTCCTGACTTTC.

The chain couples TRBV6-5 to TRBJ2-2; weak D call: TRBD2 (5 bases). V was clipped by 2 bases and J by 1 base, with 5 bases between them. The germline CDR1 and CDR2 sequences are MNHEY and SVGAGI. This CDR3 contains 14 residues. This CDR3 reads CASSYRGNTGELFF. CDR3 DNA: TGTGCCAGCAGTTACCGGGGGAACACCGGGGAGCTGTTTTTT.

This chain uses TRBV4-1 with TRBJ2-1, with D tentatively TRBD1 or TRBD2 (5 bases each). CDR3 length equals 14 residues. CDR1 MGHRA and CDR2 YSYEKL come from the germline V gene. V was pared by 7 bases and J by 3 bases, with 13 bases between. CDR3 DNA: TGCGCCAGCACCTCTTTGGGGGACTACAATGAGCAGTTCTTC. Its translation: CASTSLGDYNEQFF.

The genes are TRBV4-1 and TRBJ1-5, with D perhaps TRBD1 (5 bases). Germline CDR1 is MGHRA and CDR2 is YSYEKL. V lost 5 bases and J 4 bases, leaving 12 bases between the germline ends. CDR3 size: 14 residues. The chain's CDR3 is CASSYRDGNQPQHF. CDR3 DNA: TGCGCCAGCAGCTACCGGGACGGTAATCAGCCCCAGCATTTT.

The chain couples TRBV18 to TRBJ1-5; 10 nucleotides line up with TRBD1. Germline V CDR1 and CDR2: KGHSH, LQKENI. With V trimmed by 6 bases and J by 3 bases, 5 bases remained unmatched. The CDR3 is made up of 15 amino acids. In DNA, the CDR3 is TGTGCCAGCTCCGAGACAGGGGGCCCCAATCAGCCCCAGCATTTT. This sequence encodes CASSETGGPNQPQHF.

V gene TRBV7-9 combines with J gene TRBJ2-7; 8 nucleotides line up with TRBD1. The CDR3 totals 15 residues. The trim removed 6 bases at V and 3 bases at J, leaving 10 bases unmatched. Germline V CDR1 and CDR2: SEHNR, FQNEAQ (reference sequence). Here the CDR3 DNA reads TGTGCCAGCAGTTTCCCCGGACAGGGCCTCTACGAGCAGTACTTC. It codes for CASSFPGQGLYEQYF.

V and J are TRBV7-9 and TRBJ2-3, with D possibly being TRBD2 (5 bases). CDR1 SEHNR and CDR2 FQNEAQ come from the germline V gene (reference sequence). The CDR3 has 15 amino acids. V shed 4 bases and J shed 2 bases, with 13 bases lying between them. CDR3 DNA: TGTGCCAGCAGCTCGCAGCCGGGGATCACAGATACGCAGTATTTT. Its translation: CASSSQPGITDTQYF.

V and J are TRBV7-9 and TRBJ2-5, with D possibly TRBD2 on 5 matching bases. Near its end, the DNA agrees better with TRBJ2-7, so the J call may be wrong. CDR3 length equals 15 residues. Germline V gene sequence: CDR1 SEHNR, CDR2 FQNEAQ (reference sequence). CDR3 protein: CASSPPGSGRHEQYF. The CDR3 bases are TGTGCCAGCAGCCCCCCGGGGTCGGGCCGGCACGAGCAGTACTTC.

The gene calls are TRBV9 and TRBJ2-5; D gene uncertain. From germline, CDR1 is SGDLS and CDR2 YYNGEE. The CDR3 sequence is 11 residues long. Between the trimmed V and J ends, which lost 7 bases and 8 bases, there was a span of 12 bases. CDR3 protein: CASRTGRTQYF. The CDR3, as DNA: TGTGCCAGCCGGACGGGCCGCACCCAGTACTTC.

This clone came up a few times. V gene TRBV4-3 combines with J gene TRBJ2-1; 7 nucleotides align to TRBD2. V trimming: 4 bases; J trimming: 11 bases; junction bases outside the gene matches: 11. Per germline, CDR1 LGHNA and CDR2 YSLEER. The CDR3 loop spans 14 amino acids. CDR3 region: CASSLGTAGVQQFF. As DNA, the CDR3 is TGCGCCAGCAGCCTAGGGACGGCGGGGGTTCAGCAGTTCTTC.

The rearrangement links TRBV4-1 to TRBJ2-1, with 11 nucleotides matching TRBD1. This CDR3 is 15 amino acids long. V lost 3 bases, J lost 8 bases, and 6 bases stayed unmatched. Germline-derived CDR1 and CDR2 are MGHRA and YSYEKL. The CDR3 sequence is CASSHRDRGSYEQFF. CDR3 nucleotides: TGCGCCAGCAGCCACCGGGACAGGGGGTCTTATGAGCAGTTCTTC.

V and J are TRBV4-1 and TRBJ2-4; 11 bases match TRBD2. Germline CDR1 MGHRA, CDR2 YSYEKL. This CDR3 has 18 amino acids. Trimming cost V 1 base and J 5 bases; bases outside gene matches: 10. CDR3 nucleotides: TGCGCCAGCAGCCAAGGGGAGACTAGCGGGATACGGGAAAACATTCAGTACTTC. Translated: CASSQGETSGIRENIQYF.

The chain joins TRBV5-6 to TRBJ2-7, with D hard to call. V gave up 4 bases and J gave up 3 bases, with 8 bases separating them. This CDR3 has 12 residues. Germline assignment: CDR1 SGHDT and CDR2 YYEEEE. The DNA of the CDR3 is TGTGCCAGCAGCCGGAGATTCTACGAGCAGTACTTC. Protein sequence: CASSRRFYEQYF.

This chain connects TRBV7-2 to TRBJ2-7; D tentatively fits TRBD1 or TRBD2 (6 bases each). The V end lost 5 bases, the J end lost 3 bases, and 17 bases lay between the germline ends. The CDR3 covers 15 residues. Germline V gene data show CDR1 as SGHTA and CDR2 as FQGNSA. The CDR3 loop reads CASSPTSGGFYEQYF. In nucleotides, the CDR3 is TGTGCCAGCAGCCCTACCTCCGGGGGCTTCTACGAGCAGTACTTC.

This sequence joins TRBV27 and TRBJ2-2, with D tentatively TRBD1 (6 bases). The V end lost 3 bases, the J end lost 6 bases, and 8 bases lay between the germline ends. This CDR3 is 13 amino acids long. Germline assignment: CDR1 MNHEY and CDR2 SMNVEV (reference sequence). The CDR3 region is CASSFRGPGELFF. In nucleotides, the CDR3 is TGTGCCAGCAGTTTCAGGGGTCCCGGGGAGCTGTTTTTT.

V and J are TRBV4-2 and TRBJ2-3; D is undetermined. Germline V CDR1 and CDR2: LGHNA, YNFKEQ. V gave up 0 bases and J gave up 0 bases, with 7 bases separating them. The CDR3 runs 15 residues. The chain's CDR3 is CASSQEQPSTDTQYF. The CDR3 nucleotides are TGTGCCAGCAGCCAAGAGCAGCCTAGCACAGATACGCAGTATTTT.

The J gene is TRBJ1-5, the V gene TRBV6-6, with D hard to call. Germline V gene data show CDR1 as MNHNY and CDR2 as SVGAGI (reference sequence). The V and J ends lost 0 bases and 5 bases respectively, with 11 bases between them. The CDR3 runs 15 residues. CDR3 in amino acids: CASSYSIQTDQPQHF. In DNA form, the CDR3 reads TGTGCCAGCAGTTACTCGATACAGACTGATCAGCCCCAGCATTTT.

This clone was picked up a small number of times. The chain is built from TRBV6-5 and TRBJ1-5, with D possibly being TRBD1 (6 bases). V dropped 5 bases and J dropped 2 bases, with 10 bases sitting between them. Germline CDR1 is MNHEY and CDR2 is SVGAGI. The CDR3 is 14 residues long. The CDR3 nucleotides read TGTGCCAGCAGTCTGGGGGGCGGCAATCAGCCCCAGCATTTT. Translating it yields CASSLGGGNQPQHF.

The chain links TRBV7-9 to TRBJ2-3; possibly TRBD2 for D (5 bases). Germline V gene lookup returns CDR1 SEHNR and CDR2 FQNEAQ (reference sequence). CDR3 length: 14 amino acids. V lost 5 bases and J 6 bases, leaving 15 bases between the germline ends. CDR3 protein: CASSPPRRFDTQYF. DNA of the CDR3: TGTGCCAGCAGCCCCCCCAGGAGGTTCGATACGCAGTATTTT.